The sequence of this T cell receptor beta chain was determined in a study of human T cells and chemical hapten exposure. Background on the study: Subjects had 2% DPC placed on roughly 2 cm by roughly 2 cm of upper inner arm skin for sensitization. Readings were taken at 6 days from patch tests that had applied 0.01% DPC to the upper back.

In its sample, this clonotype was seen many times. Its matching antigen is unknown. Regarding the study as a whole: It was expanded TCRs that formed significantly more large CDR3 similarity clusters than controls did.

TCRdb fed the RACE reads into MiXCR, producing one record per CDR3 protein. This table has around 350,000 distinct CDR3 sequences, about 5.4% appearing once. Noted time point: pre-sensitization, week 0. Treatment noted: therapeutic diphenylcyclopropenone sensitization with weekly scalp DPC. The study enrolled 18 to 70-year-old alopecia patients suitable for DPC. CDR3 size: 19 residues. V was shortened by 0 bases and J by 4 bases, with 24 bases between the two germline ends. Germline V lookup: CDR1 LGHNA, CDR2 YNFKEQ. The specimen comprised whole blood, sampled in connection with sensitization to the hapten diphenylcyclopropenone (DPC). The sequence was obtained from a woman between 18 and 29 years old with alopecia areata. Some clones in this sample may be carry-over from other donors' samples. The rearrangement links TRBV4-2 to TRBJ1-2; weak D call: TRBD1 (6 bases). The CDR3 spells CASSQDPGDAAYLPYGYTF. CDR3 DNA: TGTGCCAGCAGCCAAGATCCAGGGGACGCAGCATATTTACCCTATGGCTACACCTTC.